This T cell receptor (beta chain) was obtained from a study of beta chain features in type 1 diabetes. TCRB transcripts that were expressed got sequenced, as all of the isolated RNA had been reverse transcribed. TCRdb's table, derived via immunoSEQ multiplex PCR, lists solely in-frame clones and lacks some. The data show around 340,000 clones, with around 19% seen just once and 0.035% to 0.055% held by the top ten. The CDR3 contains 15 residues. CDR1 and CDR2 (germline): SEHNR, FQNEAQ (reference sequence). The trim removed 5 bases at V and 4 bases at J, leaving 6 bases unmatched. In total, each donor contributed a single heparinised blood draw that averaged approximately 0.12 L.

The gene calls are TRBV7-9 and TRBJ1-5, with 9 positions matching TRBD1. The sequence came from a young woman in good health. The sample comprised naive CD4+ T cells from blood. The CDR3, as DNA: TGTGCCAGCAGCAGGGGACAGGGCCTTAATCAGCCCCAGCATTTT. This translates into CASSRGQGLNQPQHF.